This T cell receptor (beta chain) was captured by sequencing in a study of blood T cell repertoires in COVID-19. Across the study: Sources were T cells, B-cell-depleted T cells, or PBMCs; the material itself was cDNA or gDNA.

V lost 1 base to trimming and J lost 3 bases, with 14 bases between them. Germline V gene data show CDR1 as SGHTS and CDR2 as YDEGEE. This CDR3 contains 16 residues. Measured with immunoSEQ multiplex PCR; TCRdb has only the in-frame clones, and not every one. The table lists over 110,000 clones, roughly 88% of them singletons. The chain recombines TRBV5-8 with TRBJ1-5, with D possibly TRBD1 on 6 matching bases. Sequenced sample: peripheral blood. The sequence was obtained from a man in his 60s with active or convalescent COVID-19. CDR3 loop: CASSLRGGRINQPQHF. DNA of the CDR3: TGTGCCAGCAGCTTGCGAGGGGGACGGATCAATCAGCCCCAGCATTTT. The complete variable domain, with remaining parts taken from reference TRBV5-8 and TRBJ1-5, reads EAGVTQSPTHLIKTRGQQATLRCSPISGHTSVYWYQQALGLGLQFLLWYDEGEERNRGNFPPRFSGRQFPNYSSELNVNALELEDSALYLCASSLRGGRINQPQHFGDGTRLSIL.